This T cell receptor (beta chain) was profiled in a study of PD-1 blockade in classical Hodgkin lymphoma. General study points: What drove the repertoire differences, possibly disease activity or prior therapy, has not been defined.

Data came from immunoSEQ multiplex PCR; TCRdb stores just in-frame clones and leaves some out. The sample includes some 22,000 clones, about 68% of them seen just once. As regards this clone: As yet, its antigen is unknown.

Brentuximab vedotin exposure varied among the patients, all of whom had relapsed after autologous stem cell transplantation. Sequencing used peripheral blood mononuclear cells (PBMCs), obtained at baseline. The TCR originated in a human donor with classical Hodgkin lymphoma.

CDR3 bases: TGTGCCAGCTGGAAGGGGTTGTCAGAGACCCAGTACTTC. Its protein product is CASWKGLSETQYF. The chain is built from TRBV18 and TRBJ2-5; tentative D call: TRBD1 (5 bases). This CDR3 contains 13 residues. Germline V lookup: CDR1 KGHSH, CDR2 LQKENI. Trimming removed 7 bases from V and 4 bases from J, with 13 bases in between. The full variable domain, completed using reference TRBV18 and TRBJ2-5, is NAGVMQNPRHLVRRRGQEARLRCSPMKGHSHVYWYRQLPEEGLKFMVYLQKENIIDESGMPKERFSAEFPKEGPSILRIQQVVRGDSAAYFCASWKGLSETQYFGPGTRLLVL.